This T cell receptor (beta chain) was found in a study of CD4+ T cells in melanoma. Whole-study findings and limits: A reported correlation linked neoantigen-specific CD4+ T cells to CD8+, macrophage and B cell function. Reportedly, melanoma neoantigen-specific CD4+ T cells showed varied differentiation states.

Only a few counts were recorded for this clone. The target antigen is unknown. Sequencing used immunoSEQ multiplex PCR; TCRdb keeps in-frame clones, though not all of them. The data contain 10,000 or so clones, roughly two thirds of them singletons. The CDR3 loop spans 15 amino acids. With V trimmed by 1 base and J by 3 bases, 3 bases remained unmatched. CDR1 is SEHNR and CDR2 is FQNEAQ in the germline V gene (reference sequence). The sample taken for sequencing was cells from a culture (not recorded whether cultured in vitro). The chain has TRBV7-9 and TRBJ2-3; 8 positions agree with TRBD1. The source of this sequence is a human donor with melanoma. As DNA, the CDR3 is TGTGCCAGCAGCTTAGGGACAGGGTGGACAGATACGCAGTATTTT. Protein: CASSLGTGWTDTQYF. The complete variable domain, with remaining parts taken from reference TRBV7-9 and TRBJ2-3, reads DTGVSQNPRHKITKRGQNVTFRCDPISEHNRLYWYRQTLGQGPEFLTYFQNEAQLEKSRLLSDRFSAERPKGSFSTLEIQRTEQGDSAMYLCASSLGTGWTDTQYFGPGTRLTVL.